The next 16 T cell receptor beta chains were all read from a single sample in a study of cytomegalovirus exposure and HLA in healthy donors. With 60 Vbeta and 13 Jbeta primers, the PCR was carried out. TCRdb's copy holds only in-frame clones and misses some; the assay was immunoSEQ multiplex PCR. The sample yields tens of thousands of clones, roughly 80% seen once. Sequenced input: PBMCs. These receptors came from a girl aged 2-10 years in good health and CMV-seropositive.

V and J are TRBV6-1 and TRBJ1-3; D unresolved. The CDR3 has 11 amino acids. Germline V gene sequence: CDR1 MNHNS, CDR2 SASEGT. V was clipped by 4 bases and J by 11 bases, with 9 bases between them. The DNA for the CDR3 is TGTGCCAGCAGTGCCCCCTTCCCCATATATTTT. This codes for CASSAPFPIYF.

This sequence joins TRBV6-4 and TRBJ2-1; D perhaps matches TRBD2 (5 bases). Germline CDR1 reads MRHNA; CDR2 reads SNTAGT. Between the trimmed V and J ends, which lost 5 bases and 6 bases, there was a span of 17 bases. This CDR3 is 15 amino acids long. Written as DNA, the CDR3 is TGTGCCAGCAGTCCGGATGTAGGTGGGAGCAATGAGCAGTTCTTC. Translated, it gives CASSPDVGGSNEQFF.

The rearrangement links TRBV12-5 to TRBJ1-1; D not resolved. This CDR3 is 13 amino acids long. Looked up from germline, CDR1 is LGHNT and CDR2 is FRNRAP. V was pared by 3 bases and J by 1 base, with 6 bases between. The CDR3 protein is CASGLQENTEAFF. Written as DNA, the CDR3 is TGTGCTAGTGGTTTACAAGAGAACACTGAAGCTTTCTTT.

The chain employs TRBV28 and TRBJ2-1, with TRBD2 identical over 8 bases. CDR1 MDHEN and CDR2 SYDVKM come from the germline V gene. The ends lost 3 bases at V and 4 bases at J; junction bases unmatched: 8. CDR3 length equals 16 residues. CDR3 residues: CASSLAVTGGYNEQFF. CDR3 DNA sequence: TGTGCCAGCAGTTTGGCCGTAACGGGAGGGTACAATGAGCAGTTCTTC.

The rearrangement joins TRBV30 to TRBJ2-5; no clear D. This CDR3 is built from 13 residues. Per germline, CDR1 GTSNPN and CDR2 SVGIG (reference sequence). The ends were cut back, 1 base at V and 0 bases at J, with 6 bases in the middle. For the CDR3, the DNA is TGTGCCTGGAGTGGAGGTTACCAAGAGACCCAGTACTTC. It specifies CAWSGGYQETQYF.

The chain carries TRBV6-6 and TRBJ1-2; unclear D gene. This CDR3 is 14 amino acids long. V was clipped by 1 base and J by 0 bases, with 6 bases between them. Germline-derived CDR1 and CDR2 are MNHNY and SVGAGI (reference sequence). In DNA, the CDR3 is TGTGCCAGCAGTTACTTTGAGACTAACTATGGCTACACCTTC. Protein product: CASSYFETNYGYTF.

This chain uses TRBV4-3 with TRBJ2-7, with a tentative D call TRBD1 (5 bases). CDR1 LGHNA and CDR2 YSLEER come from the germline V gene. The CDR3 is made up of 13 amino acids. Trimming cost V 0 bases and J 9 bases, with 12 bases left between them. Written as DNA, the CDR3 is TGCGCCAGCAGCCAAGACTGGCAGGGTGGGCAGTACTTC. Protein sequence: CASSQDWQGGQYF.

The V call is TRBV10-1, the J call TRBJ2-2, with D perhaps matching TRBD2 (6 bases). The germline V gene encodes CDR1 WNHNN and CDR2 SYGVQD (reference sequence). The V end was cut by 4 bases, the J end by 4 bases, with 7 bases between. CDR3 length equals 13 residues. The chain's CDR3 is CASSAGGTGELFF. The CDR3 DNA sequence: TGCGCCAGCAGTGCCGGGGGCACCGGGGAGCTGTTTTTT.

The DNA for the CDR3 is TGTGCCAGCCGGAACACTGAAGCTTTCTTT. As protein: CASRNTEAFF. The genes are TRBV6-1 and TRBJ1-1, with unresolved D. CDR1 MNHNS and CDR2 SASEGT come from the germline V gene. The CDR3 length is 10 residues. V was trimmed by 8 bases and J by 1 base, leaving 2 bases between them.

CDR3 DNA: TGCGCCAGCAGCCAAGATAAAGGGCAGGGAAGCACTGAAGCTTTCTTT. Its protein product is CASSQDKGQGSTEAFF. The chain carries TRBV4-1 and TRBJ1-1; TRBD1 is a possible D gene (5 bases). This CDR3 comprises 16 residues. V lost 0 bases and J lost 4, with 15 bases in between. Germline-derived CDR1 and CDR2 are MGHRA and YSYEKL.

The chain uses TRBV11-3 and TRBJ1-3, with no clear D. Germline lookup yields CDR1 SGHNT and CDR2 YENEEA. This CDR3 has 16 residues. Trimming removed 6 bases from V and 2 bases from J, with 17 bases in between. The CDR3 DNA is TGTGCCAGCAGGCATGTGGATAGGCGGGCTGGAAACACCATATATTTT. This sequence encodes CASRHVDRRAGNTIYF.

The CDR3 DNA follows: TGTGCCAGCAGCGTACAAGCAACGAACACTGAAGCTTTCTTT. Amino acid sequence: CASSVQATNTEAFF. The chain joins TRBV9 to TRBJ1-1; D unclear. The CDR3 has 14 amino acids. V lost 1 base and J 1 base, leaving 8 bases between the germline ends. Germline-derived CDR1 and CDR2 are SGDLS and YYNGEE.

The V call is TRBV4-2, the J call TRBJ1-2; 7 positions match TRBD1. The CDR3 spans 15 residues. V lost 3 bases to trimming and J lost 8 bases; unmatched junction nucleotides: 12. Germline CDR1 reads LGHNA; CDR2 reads YNFKEQ. The CDR3 reads CASSQFLQGPGGYTF. The DNA for the CDR3 is TGTGCCAGCAGCCAGTTTCTACAGGGGCCGGGAGGCTACACCTTC.

The chain combines TRBV4-1 with TRBJ2-2; TRBD1 is a possible D gene (6 bases). Per germline, CDR1 MGHRA and CDR2 YSYEKL. The CDR3 is 15 amino acids. V lost 1 base, J lost 6 bases, and 12 bases lay in between. CDR3 nucleotides: TGCGCCAGCAGCCAAGTTGCAGGGGCGTCCGGGGAGCTGTTTTTT. Translating gives CASSQVAGASGELFF.

V usage is TRBV5-1 and J usage is TRBJ1-4, with D possibly matching TRBD1 (5 bases). The CDR3 sequence is 16 residues long. Germline CDR1 and CDR2: SGHRS and YFSETQ. The V end lost 4 bases, the J end lost 7 bases, and 20 bases lay between the germline ends. In DNA, the CDR3 is TGCGCCAGCAGCCCAGGGTGGCGTAGGGATGTTGAAAAACTGTTTTTT. Its translation: CASSPGWRRDVEKLFF.

The genes are TRBV30 and TRBJ2-1; the match to TRBD2 covers 7 bases. The CDR3 runs to 16 residues. Unmatched junction bases numbered 14, after V lost 1 base and J lost 8 bases. Per the germline V gene, CDR1 is GTSNPN and CDR2 is SVGIG (reference sequence). In nucleotides, the CDR3 is TGTGCCTGGAGTGCCCATCTAGCGGTTAGGCGTCATGAGCAGTTCTTC. Translated, it gives CAWSAHLAVRRHEQFF.